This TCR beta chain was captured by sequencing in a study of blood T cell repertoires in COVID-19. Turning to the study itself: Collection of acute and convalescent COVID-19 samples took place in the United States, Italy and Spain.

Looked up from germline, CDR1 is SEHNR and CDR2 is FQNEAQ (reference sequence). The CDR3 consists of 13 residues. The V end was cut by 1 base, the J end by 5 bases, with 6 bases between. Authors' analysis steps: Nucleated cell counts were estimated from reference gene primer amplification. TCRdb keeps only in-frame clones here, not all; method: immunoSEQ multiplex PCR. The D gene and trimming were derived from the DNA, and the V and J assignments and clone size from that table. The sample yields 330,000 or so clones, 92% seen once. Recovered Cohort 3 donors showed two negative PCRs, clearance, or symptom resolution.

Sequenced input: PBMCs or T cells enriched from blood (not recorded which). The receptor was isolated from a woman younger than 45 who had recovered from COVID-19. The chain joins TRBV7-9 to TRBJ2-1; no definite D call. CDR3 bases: TGTGCCAGCAGCTTAGGACTCGACAATGAGCAGTTCTTC. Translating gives CASSLGLDNEQFF.